This T cell receptor (beta chain) was recorded in a study of blood T cells in healthy people across ages. Study as a whole: The capture of about one barcoded beta molecule per two T cells was achieved by template switching.

A second PCR of 7 to 11 cycles used a sample-barcoded 5' primer and a J-beta primer mix. TCRdb re-analysed the 5' RACE reads in MiXCR, keeping a single row per CDR3 protein. The repertoire holds about 970,000 distinct CDR3 sequences, with 51% as singletons. This clonotype showed up just a few times. The CDR3 is made up of 14 amino acids. V was trimmed by 6 bases and J by 5 bases, leaving 14 bases between them. The chain combines TRBV12-3 or TRBV12-4 with TRBJ1-5; D uncertain. The sequenced sample consisted of blood. The clonotype comes from a woman aged 55 to 70 in good health. The CDR3 coding sequence is TGTGCCAGCAGAGCCTGGGCGTCTCATCAGCCCCAGCATTTT. Translated, it gives CASRAWASHQPQHF.